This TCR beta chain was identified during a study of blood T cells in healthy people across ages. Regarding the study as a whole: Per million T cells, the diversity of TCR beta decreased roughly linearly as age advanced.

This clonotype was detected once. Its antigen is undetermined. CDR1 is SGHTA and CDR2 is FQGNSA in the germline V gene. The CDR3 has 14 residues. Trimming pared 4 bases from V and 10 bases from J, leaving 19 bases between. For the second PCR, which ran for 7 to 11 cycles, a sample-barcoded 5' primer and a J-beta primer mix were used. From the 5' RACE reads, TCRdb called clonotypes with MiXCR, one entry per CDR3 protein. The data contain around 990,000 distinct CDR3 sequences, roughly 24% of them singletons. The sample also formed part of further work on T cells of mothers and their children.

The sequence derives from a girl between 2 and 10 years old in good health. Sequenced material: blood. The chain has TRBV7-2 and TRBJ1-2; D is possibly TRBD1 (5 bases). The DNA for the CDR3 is TGTGCCAGCAGCTCGGGACCCGGTCACCTCCCCTACACCTTC. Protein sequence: CASSSGPGHLPYTF.